The text below deals with one T cell receptor (beta chain). Its antigen remains unidentified. This sample is part of a study of cytomegalovirus exposure and HLA in healthy donors. Notes on the study in general: Among TCR beta chains of equal frequency, HLA-associated ones were more clonally expanded in a later analysis.

With 60 Vbeta and 13 Jbeta primers, the PCR was carried out. The assay was immunoSEQ multiplex PCR, and TCRdb's table has in-frame clones only and misses some. The sample yields about 130,000 clones, 73% seen once. V was pared by 1 base and J by 6 bases, with 10 bases of the junction left unmatched. The CDR3 is 17 residues long. Germline lookup yields CDR1 SGHTS and CDR2 YDEGEE. The specimen sequenced was PBMCs. This receptor was identified in a woman in her forties in good health and CMV-seropositive. This chain uses TRBV5-8 with TRBJ2-1; TRBD2 matches at 10 bases. In nucleotides, the CDR3 is TGTGCCAGCAGCTTGACGGGGAGGACTAGCGGAGGCAATGAGCAGTTCTTC. Translated, it gives CASSLTGRTSGGNEQFF.